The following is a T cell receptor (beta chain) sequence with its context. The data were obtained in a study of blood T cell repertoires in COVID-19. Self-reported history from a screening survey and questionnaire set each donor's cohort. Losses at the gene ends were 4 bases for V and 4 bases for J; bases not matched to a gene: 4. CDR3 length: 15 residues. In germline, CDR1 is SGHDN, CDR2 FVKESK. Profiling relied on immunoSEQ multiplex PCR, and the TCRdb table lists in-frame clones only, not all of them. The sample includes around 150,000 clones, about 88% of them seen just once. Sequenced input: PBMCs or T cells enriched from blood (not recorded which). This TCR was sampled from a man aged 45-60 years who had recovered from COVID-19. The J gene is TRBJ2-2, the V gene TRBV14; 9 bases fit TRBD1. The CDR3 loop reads CASSRGQGFTGELFF. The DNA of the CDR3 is TGTGCCAGCAGCCGGGGACAGGGTTTCACCGGGGAGCTGTTTTTT.